This T cell receptor beta chain was identified in a study of cytomegalovirus exposure and HLA in healthy donors. 60 Vbeta and 13 Jbeta primers were used in PCR. Produced via immunoSEQ multiplex PCR; TCRdb's table is partial and in-frame only. The table includes approximately 160,000 clones, 80% to 85% detected once. This CDR3 comprises 15 residues. Germline V CDR1 and CDR2: SGHTA, FQGTGA. After removal of 1 base from V and 5 bases from J, the junction contained 6 bases not matched to a gene. V is TRBV7-3 and J is TRBJ2-5, with 8 bases that match TRBD1. This receptor was identified in a human donor in good health. Sequencing input: PBMCs. The CDR3 region has the DNA TGTGCCAGCAGCTTAATGGGGACAGGCCCCGAGACCCAGTACTTC. Residues: CASSLMGTGPETQYF.